One and the same sample provided the 17 T cell receptor beta chains below, sequenced in a study of OX40 agonist ivuxolimab in advanced cancers. Libraries were made using the immunoSEQ multiplex PCR assay. This immuneACCESS table, as held by TCRdb, lists in-frame sequences with V and J called but not all clones. Of the missing ones, under half trace to an unresolved V gene in checked studies; the others have no known cause. This sample is represented by 50,000 to 75,000 clones; 82% of them were singletons. The leading ten clones occupy approximately 1.5% of the sample. The sequencing here drew on CD4+ or CD8+ T cells sorted from blood, taken in a trial of the OX40 agonist ivuxolimab. These TCRs come from an adult with an advanced solid tumor such as melanoma, head and neck, liver or kidney cancer.

The chain has TRBV9 and TRBJ2-5; 11 nucleotides align to TRBD2. Germline V gene data show CDR1 as SGDLS and CDR2 as YYNGEE. The CDR3 has 20 residues. J lost 2 bases, V lost 4 bases, and 19 bases had no gene match. CDR3 sequence: CASSRRSFTSGGLPQETQYF. CDR3 sequence (DNA): TGTGCCAGCAGCCGCCGAAGCTTTACTAGCGGGGGCCTCCCTCAAGAGACCCAGTACTTC.

The chain combines TRBV13 with TRBJ2-3, with 9 bases aligning to TRBD2. Trimming at V came to 2 bases and at J to 6 bases, leaving 6 bases not matched to a gene. Per germline, CDR1 PRHDT and CDR2 FYEKMQ (reference sequence). This CDR3 spans 15 amino acids. CDR3 loop: CASSLSAGGRDTQYF. The CDR3 nucleotides are TGTGCCAGCAGCTTATCAGCGGGGGGCCGGGATACGCAGTATTTT.

The chain recombines TRBV11-2 with TRBJ2-3, with TRBD2 matching over 8 bases. Trimming at V came to 4 bases and at J to 0 bases, leaving 12 bases not matched to a gene. The CDR3 runs 18 residues. The germline V gene encodes CDR1 SGHAT and CDR2 FQNNGV. The CDR3 DNA follows: TGTGCCAGCAGCTCTTTGGGGAGGCGGGGGGCTAGCACAGATACGCAGTATTTT. The encoded protein is CASSSLGRRGASTDTQYF.

For the CDR3, the DNA is TGTGCCAGCAGCTCTCGGACGGGCGCCGGCTACACCTTC. It is translated as CASSSRTGAGYTF. The V gene is TRBV11-3, the J gene TRBJ1-2; D is unclear. CDR1 is SGHNT and CDR2 is YENEEA in the germline V gene. V was pared by 4 bases and J by 8 bases, with 14 bases between. CDR3 size: 13 residues.

The chain employs TRBV7-2 and TRBJ2-7; D possibly corresponds to TRBD1 (5 bases). Trimming took off 3 bases at V and 0 bases at J, with 9 bases between the two ends. Germline V gives CDR1 SGHTA, CDR2 FQGNSA. This CDR3 contains 14 residues. The CDR3, as DNA: TGTGCCAGCAGCTTGTCGACAGTCTCCTACGAGCAGTACTTC. Its protein is CASSLSTVSYEQYF.

The chain employs TRBV19 and TRBJ2-1; D gene unclear. CDR3 length equals 12 residues. V lost 4 bases to trimming and J lost 3 bases, with 4 bases between them. Germline V lookup: CDR1 LNHDA, CDR2 SQIVND (reference sequence). The CDR3 DNA is TGTGCCAGTAGTAGCCTCTACAATGAGCAGTTCTTC. This translates into CASSSLYNEQFF.

The chain employs TRBV7-3 and TRBJ2-1; D gene ambiguous. The CDR3 is 15 amino acids. Germline CDR1 SGHTA, CDR2 FQGTGA. The ends were cut back, 5 bases at V and 3 bases at J, with 14 bases in the middle. The CDR3 region has the DNA TGTGCCAGCAGCCCCGGTCTTAGGAACTACAATGAGCAGTTCTTC. Residues: CASSPGLRNYNEQFF.

This chain uses TRBV19 with TRBJ1-3; possibly TRBD1 for D (5 bases). The V end lost 7 bases, the J end lost 1 base, and 14 bases lay between the germline ends. The length of the CDR3 is 15 residues. Germline V lookup: CDR1 LNHDA, CDR2 SQIVND (reference sequence). CDR3 protein: CASKRGTQSGNTIYF. In DNA form, the CDR3 reads TGTGCCAGTAAGCGTGGGACCCAATCTGGAAACACCATATATTTT.

The V call is TRBV2, the J call TRBJ2-7, with TRBD1 identical over 7 bases. V trimming: 4 bases; J trimming: 5 bases; junction bases outside the gene matches: 5. CDR3 length equals 13 residues. CDR1 and CDR2 (germline): SNHLY, FYNNEI. CDR3 sequence (DNA): TGTGCCAGCAGTGGACAGGGTTGGGACGAGCAGTACTTC. Its protein product is CASSGQGWDEQYF.

As for this clone: One end of the junction is discordant with germline, which a read error may explain. The V gene is TRBV28, the J gene TRBJ1-2; D may be TRBD1 (6 bases). This CDR3 comprises 15 residues. The germline V gene has CDR1 MDHEN and CDR2 SYDVKM. The CDR3 here is CASSTSGGANYGCTF. The CDR3 DNA reads TGTGCCAGCAGTACCTCGGGGGGGGCTAACTATGGCTGCACCTTC.

The chain links TRBV11-1 to TRBJ1-3, with D unclear. The CDR3 sequence is 15 residues long. Germline CDR1 SGHAT, CDR2 FQDESV (reference sequence). The V and J ends lost 4 bases and 0 bases respectively, with 10 bases between them. CDR3 sequence (DNA): TGTGCCAGCAGCTCTCGGGTCATCTCTGGAAACACCATATATTTT. Translation gives CASSSRVISGNTIYF. The whole variable domain, filled in from reference TRBV11-1 and TRBJ1-3, reads EAEVAQSPRYKITEKSQAVAFWCDPISGHATLYWYRQILGQGPELLVQFQDESVVDDSQLPKDRFSAERLKGVDSTLKIQPAELGDSAMYLCASSSRVISGNTIYFGEGSWLTVV.

The CDR3 region has the DNA TGTGCCAGCAGCTCCCGGGCAGCGGGGGGGCGAACAGATACGCAGTATTTT. Protein sequence: CASSSRAAGGRTDTQYF. The chain has TRBV5-6 and TRBJ2-3; 10 positions agree with TRBD2. Trimming removed 3 bases from V and 3 bases from J; junction bases left unmatched: 10. Germline V gene sequence: CDR1 SGHDT, CDR2 YYEEEE. This CDR3 has 17 residues.

The chain carries TRBV11-3 and TRBJ1-2; 7 nucleotides line up with TRBD1. Germline V CDR1 and CDR2: SGHNT, YENEEA. The junction had 2 bases not matched to a gene; V was cut back by 1 base and J by 0 bases. CDR3 size: 15 residues. CDR3 region: CASSLGGQPNYGYTF. CDR3 nucleotides: TGTGCCAGCAGCTTAGGGGGACAGCCTAACTATGGCTACACCTTC. The full variable domain, in which reference TRBV11-3 and TRBJ1-2 provide the parts outside the CDR3, is EAGVVQSPRYKIIEKKQPVAFWCNPISGHNTLYWYLQNLGQGPELLIRYENEEAVDDSQLPKDRFSAERLKGVDSTLKIQPAELGDSAVYLCASSLGGQPNYGYTFGSGTRLTVV.

V usage is TRBV7-9 and J usage is TRBJ1-2; 8 bases map to TRBD1. V shed 5 bases, J shed 5 bases, and the junction held 19 bases outside the gene matches. Germline-derived CDR1 and CDR2 are SEHNR and FQNEAQ (reference sequence). The CDR3 extends over 18 amino acids. The CDR3 nucleotides read TGTGCCAGCAGCCCTCCCGACAGGGGAAGTCGCCGTGGGTATGGCTACACCTTC. Translating gives CASSPPDRGSRRGYGYTF.

This clone was picked up a small number of times. The chain joins TRBV6-1 to TRBJ1-2; TRBD1 might be the D (5 bases). The V gene's germline CDR1 is MNHNS and CDR2 SASEGT. The CDR3 spans 14 residues. Trimming removed 2 bases at V and 7 bases at J, with 14 bases between. The CDR3 nucleotides are TGTGCCAGCAGTGAAACTCGGGGGTTAAGTGGCTACACCTTC. This encodes CASSETRGLSGYTF.

The rearrangement uses TRBV6-5 and TRBJ1-1; D might be TRBD1 (5 bases). CDR1 is MNHEY and CDR2 is SVGAGI in the germline V gene. Trimming pared 4 bases from V and 3 bases from J, leaving 9 bases between. There are 13 residues in the CDR3. The CDR3, as DNA: TGTGCCAGCAGTTTAACAGGCTACACTGAAGCTTTCTTT. It encodes CASSLTGYTEAFF.

This clone has more than one count but fewer than ten. The V gene is TRBV19, the J gene TRBJ2-2; 7 bases are shared with TRBD1. V lost 7 bases, J lost 3 bases, and 17 bases stayed unmatched. Looked up from germline, CDR1 is LNHDA and CDR2 is SQIVND (reference sequence). This CDR3 has 18 amino acids. The CDR3 here is CASTSRNRGALDTGELFF. In DNA, the CDR3 is TGTGCCAGTACCTCTCGAAACAGGGGCGCCCTCGACACCGGGGAGCTGTTTTTT.